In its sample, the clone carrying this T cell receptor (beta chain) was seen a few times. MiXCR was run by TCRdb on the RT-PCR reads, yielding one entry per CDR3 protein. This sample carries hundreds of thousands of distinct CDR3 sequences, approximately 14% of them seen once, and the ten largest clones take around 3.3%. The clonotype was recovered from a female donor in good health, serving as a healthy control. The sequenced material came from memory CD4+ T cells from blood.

The CDR3 DNA sequence: TGTGCCAGCAGTGATCGCAGGGGCGGAACTGAAGCTTTCTTT. This encodes CASSDRRGGTEAFF. The rearrangement links TRBV6-1 to TRBJ1-1; TRBD1 might be the D (6 bases). The V gene's germline CDR1 is MNHNS and CDR2 SASEGT. The length of the CDR3 is 14 residues. Trimming stripped 3 bases from V and 5 bases from J, with 13 bases between.